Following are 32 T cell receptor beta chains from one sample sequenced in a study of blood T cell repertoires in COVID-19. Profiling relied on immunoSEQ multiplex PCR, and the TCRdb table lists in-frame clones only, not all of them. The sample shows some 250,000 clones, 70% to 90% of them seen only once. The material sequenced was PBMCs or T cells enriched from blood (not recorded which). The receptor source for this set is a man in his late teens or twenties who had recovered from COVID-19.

CDR3 in DNA: TGTGCCAGCAGCTCGGCCCCCGGGAGCAAACTGTTTTTT. Its translation is CASSSAPGSKLFF. This chain links TRBV13 with TRBJ1-4; D is unresolved. V was pared by 4 bases and J by 11 bases, with 14 bases between. The CDR3 contains 13 residues. CDR1 and CDR2 from the germline V gene are PRHDT and FYEKMQ (reference sequence).

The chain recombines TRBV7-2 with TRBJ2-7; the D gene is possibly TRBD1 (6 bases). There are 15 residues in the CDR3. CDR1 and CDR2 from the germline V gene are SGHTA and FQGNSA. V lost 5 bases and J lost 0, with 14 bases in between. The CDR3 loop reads CASSPYQGSSYEQYF. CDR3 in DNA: TGTGCCAGCAGCCCGTACCAGGGGAGCTCCTACGAGCAGTACTTC.

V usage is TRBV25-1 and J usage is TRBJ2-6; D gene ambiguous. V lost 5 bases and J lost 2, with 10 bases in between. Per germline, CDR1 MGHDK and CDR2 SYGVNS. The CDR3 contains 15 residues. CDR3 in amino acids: CASSPWWPGANVLTF. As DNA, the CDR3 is TGTGCCAGCAGTCCCTGGTGGCCTGGGGCCAACGTCCTGACTTTC. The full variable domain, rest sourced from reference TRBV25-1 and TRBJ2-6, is EADIYQTPRYLVIGTGKKITLECSQTMGHDKMYWYQQDPGMELHLIHYSYGVNSTEKGDLSSESTVSRIRTEHFPLTLESARPSHTSQYLCASSPWWPGANVLTFGAGSRLTVL.

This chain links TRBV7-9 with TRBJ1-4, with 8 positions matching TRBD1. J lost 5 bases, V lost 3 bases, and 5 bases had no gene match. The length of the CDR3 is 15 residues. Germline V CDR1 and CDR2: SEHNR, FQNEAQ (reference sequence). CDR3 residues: CASSLVPGGNEKLFF. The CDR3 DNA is TGTGCCAGCAGCTTGGTTCCAGGGGGCAATGAAAAACTGTTTTTT.

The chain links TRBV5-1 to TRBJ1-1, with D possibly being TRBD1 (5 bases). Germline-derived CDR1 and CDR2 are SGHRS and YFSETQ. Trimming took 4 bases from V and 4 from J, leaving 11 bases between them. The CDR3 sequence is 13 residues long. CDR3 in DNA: TGCGCCAGCAGCGGAAGGGGCAGCACTGAAGCTTTCTTT. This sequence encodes CASSGRGSTEAFF.

The DNA for the CDR3 is TGTGCCAGCAGTTTACCGGAAGGGAGGGGACTAGCGGGATACAATGAGCAGTTCTTC. This codes for CASSLPEGRGLAGYNEQFF. This chain links TRBV27 with TRBJ2-1; 13 bases match TRBD2. There are 19 residues in the CDR3. J was trimmed by 4 bases and V by 2 bases; bases with no gene match: 11. Germline values: CDR1 MNHEY, CDR2 SMNVEV (reference sequence).

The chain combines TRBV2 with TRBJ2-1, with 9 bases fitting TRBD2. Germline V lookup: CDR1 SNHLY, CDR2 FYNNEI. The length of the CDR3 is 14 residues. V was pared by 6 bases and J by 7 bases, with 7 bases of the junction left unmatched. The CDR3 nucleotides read TGTGCCAGCAGCGACAGGCTAGCGGGGAATGAGCAGTTCTTC. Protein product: CASSDRLAGNEQFF.

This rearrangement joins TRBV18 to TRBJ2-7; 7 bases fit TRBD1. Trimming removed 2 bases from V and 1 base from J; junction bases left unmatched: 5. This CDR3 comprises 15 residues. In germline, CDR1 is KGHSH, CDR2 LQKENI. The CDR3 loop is CASSPNRDSSYEQYF. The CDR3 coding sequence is TGTGCCAGCTCACCAAATCGGGACAGTTCCTACGAGCAGTACTTC.

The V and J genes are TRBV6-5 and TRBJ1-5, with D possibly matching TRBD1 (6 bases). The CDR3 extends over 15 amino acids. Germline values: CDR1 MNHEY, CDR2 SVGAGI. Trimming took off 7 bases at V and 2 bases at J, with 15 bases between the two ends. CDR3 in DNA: TGTGCCAGCATTCCTGACAGGAGCGGCAATCAGCCCCAGCATTTT. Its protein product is CASIPDRSGNQPQHF.

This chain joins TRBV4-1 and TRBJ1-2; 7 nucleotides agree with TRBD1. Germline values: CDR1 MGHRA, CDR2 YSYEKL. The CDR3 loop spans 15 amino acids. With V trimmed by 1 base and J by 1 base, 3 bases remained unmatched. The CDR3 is CASSQVAGGNYGYTF. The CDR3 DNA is TGCGCCAGCAGCCAAGTCGCAGGGGGTAACTATGGCTACACCTTC.

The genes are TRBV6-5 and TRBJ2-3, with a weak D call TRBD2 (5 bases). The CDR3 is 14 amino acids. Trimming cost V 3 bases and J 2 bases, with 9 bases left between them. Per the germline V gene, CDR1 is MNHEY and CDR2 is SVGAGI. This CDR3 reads CASSYSEDTDTQYF. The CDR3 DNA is TGTGCCAGCAGTTATAGCGAGGACACAGATACGCAGTATTTT.

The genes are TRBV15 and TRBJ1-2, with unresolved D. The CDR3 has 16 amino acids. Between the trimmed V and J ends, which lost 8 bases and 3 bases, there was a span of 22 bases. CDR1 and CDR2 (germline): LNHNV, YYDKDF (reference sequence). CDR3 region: CATQSGKEGSDYGYTF. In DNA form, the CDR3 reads TGTGCCACCCAGAGTGGGAAGGAGGGATCCGACTATGGCTACACCTTC.

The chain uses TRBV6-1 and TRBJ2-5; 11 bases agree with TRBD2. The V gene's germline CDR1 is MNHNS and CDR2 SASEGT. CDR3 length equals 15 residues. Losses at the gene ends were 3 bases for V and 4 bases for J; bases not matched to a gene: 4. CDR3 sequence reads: CASSDELAGVETQYF. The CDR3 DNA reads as TGTGCCAGCAGTGACGAACTAGCGGGAGTAGAGACCCAGTACTTC.

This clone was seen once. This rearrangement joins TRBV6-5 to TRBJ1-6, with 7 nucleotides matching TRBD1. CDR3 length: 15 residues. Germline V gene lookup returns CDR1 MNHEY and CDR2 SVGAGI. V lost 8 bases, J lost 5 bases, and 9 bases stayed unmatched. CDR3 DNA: TGTGCCAGCGGGTCCGGGACAGCTAATAATTCACCCCTCCACTTT. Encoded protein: CASGSGTANNSPLHF.

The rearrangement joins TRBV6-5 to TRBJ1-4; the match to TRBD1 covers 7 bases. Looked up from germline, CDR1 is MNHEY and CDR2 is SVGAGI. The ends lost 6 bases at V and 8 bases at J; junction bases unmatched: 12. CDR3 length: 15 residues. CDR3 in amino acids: CASRTGSEVREKLFF. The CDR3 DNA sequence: TGTGCCAGCAGGACAGGGAGCGAGGTTCGCGAAAAACTGTTTTTT.

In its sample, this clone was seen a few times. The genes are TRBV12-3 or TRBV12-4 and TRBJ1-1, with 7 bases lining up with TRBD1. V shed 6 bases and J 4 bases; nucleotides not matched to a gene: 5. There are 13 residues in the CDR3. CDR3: CASSPRTGTEAFF. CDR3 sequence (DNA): TGTGCCAGCAGCCCTAGGACAGGCACTGAAGCTTTCTTT.

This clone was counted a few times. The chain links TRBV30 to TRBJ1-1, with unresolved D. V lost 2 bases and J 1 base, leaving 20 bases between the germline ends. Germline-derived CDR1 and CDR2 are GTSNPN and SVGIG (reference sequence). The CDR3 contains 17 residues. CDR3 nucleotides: TGTGCCTGGAGTTCTCGGATTACGGTGTCGGGGAACACTGAAGCTTTCTTT. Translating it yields CAWSSRITVSGNTEAFF.

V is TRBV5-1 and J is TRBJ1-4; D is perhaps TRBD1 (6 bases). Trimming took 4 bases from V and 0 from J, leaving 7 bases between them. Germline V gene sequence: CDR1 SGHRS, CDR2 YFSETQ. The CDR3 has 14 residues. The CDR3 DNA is TGCGCCAGCAGCCAGGGGACAACTAATGAAAAACTGTTTTTT. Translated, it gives CASSQGTTNEKLFF. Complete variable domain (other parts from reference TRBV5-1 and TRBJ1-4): KAGVTQTPRYLIKTRGQQVTLSCSPISGHRSVSWYQQTPGQGLQFLFEYFSETQRNKGNFPGRFSGRQFSNSRSEMNVSTLELGDSALYLCASSQGTTNEKLFFGSGTQLSVL.

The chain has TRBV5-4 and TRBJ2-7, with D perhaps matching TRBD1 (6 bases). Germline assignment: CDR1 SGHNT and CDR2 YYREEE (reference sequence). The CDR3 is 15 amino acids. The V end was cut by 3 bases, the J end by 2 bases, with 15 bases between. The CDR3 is CASSSRTDVTYEQYF. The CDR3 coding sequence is TGTGCCAGCAGCTCCCGGACAGACGTAACCTACGAGCAGTACTTC.

The DNA of the CDR3 is TGTGCCAGCAGCGTAGAGGGCGGGACCAGGGATACGCAGTATTTT. Translation gives CASSVEGGTRDTQYF. This chain uses TRBV9 with TRBJ2-3; tentatively, D is TRBD2 (6 bases). The CDR3 is 15 residues long. The V end lost 0 bases, the J end lost 6 bases, and 14 bases lay between the germline ends. CDR1 is SGDLS, CDR2 YYNGEE, per germline.

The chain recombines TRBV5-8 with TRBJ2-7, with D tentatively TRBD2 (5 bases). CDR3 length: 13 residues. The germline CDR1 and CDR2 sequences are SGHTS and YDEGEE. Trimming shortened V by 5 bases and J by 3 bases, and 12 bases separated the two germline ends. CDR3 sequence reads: CASRKGLIYEQYF. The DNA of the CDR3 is TGTGCCAGCAGGAAAGGACTGATCTACGAGCAGTACTTC.

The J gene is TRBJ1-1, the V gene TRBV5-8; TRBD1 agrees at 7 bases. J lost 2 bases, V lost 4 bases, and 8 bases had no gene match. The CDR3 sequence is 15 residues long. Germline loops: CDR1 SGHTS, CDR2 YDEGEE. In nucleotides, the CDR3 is TGTGCCAGCAGCCCAGGGACAGCGCACAACACTGAAGCTTTCTTT. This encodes CASSPGTAHNTEAFF.

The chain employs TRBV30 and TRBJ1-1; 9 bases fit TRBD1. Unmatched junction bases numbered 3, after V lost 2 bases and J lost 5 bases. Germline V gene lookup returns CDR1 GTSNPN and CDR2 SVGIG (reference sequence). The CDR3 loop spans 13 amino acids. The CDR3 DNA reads TGTGCCTGGAGTCAACAGGGGGCAACTGAAGCTTTCTTT. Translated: CAWSQQGATEAFF. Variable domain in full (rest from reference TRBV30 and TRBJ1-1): SQTIHQWPATLVQPVGSPLSLECTVEGTSNPNLYWYRQAAGRGLQLLFYSVGIGQISSEVPQNLSASRPQDRQFILSSKKLLLSDSGFYLCAWSQQGATEAFFGQGTRLTVV.

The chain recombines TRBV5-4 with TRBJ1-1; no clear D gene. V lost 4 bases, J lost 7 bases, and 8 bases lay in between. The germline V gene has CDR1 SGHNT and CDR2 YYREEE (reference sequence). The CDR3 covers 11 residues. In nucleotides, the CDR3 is TGTGCCAGCAGCACCCCGGGTGAAGCTTTCTTT. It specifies CASSTPGEAFF.

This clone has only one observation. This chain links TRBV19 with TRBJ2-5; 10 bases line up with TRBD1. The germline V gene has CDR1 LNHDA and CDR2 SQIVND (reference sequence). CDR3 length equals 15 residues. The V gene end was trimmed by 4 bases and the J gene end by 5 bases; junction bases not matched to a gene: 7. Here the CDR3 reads CASSTRTGGQETQYF. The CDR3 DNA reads TGTGCCAGTAGTACCCGGACAGGGGGGCAGGAGACCCAGTACTTC.

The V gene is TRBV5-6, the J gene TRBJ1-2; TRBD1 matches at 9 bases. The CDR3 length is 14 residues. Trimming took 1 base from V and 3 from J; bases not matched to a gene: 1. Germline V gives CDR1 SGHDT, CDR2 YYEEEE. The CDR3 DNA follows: TGTGCCAGCAGCTTGAGGGACAGGGACTATGGCTACACCTTC. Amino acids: CASSLRDRDYGYTF.

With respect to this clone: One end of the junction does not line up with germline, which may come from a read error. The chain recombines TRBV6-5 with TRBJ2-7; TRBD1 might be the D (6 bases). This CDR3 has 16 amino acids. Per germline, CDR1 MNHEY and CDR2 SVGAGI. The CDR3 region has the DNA TGTGCCAGCACTTACACTTACAGGGAAGGCGGGTACGAGCAGTACTTC. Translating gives CASTYTYREGGYEQYF.

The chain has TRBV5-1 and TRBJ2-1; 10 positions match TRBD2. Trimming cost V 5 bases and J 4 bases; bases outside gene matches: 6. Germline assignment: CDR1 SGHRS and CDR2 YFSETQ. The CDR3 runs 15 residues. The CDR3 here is CASSQTSGNYNEQFF. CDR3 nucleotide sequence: TGCGCCAGCAGTCAAACTAGCGGGAATTACAATGAGCAGTTCTTC.

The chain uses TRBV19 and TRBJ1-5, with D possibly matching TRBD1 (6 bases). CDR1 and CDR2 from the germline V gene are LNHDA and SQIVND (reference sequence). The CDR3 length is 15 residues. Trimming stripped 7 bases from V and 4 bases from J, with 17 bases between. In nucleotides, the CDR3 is TGTGCCAGTACCCAGGGGCCCTTCGGGAATCAGCCCCAGCATTTT. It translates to CASTQGPFGNQPQHF.

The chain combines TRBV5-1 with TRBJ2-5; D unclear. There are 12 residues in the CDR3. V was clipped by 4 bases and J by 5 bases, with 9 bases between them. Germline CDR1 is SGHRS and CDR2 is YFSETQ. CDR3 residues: CASSGNGETQYF. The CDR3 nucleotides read TGCGCCAGCAGCGGTAACGGGGAGACCCAGTACTTC.

CDR3 DNA: TGTGCCAGCAGCCAAGAACAGGTGGGCTTATATAATTCACCCCTCCACTTT. It translates to CASSQEQVGLYNSPLHF. The chain employs TRBV7-9 and TRBJ1-6, with D possibly being TRBD1 (5 bases). The CDR3 runs to 17 residues. Per the germline V gene, CDR1 is SEHNR and CDR2 is FQNEAQ (reference sequence). V gave up 5 bases and J gave up 4 bases, with 18 bases separating them.

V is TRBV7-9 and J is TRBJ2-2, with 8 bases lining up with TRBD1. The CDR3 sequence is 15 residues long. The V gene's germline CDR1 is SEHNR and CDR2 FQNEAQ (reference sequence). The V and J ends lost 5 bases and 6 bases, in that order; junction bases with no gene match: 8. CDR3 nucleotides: TGTGCCAGCAGCCCAACGACAGGGGCGGCCGGGGAGCTGTTTTTT. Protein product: CASSPTTGAAGELFF. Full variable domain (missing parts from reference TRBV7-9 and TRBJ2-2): DTGVSQNPRHKITKRGQNVTFRCDPISEHNRLYWYRQTLGQGPEFLTYFQNEAQLEKSRLLSDRFSAERPKGSFSTLEIQRTEQGDSAMYLCASSPTTGAAGELFFGEGSRLTVL.